The 15 T cell receptor beta chains below were found in one sample sequenced in a study of cytomegalovirus exposure and HLA in healthy donors. Primers included in the PCR were 60 Vbeta and 13 Jbeta primers. TCRdb's table, derived via immunoSEQ multiplex PCR, lists solely in-frame clones and lacks some. The sample gives 100,000 to 120,000 clones, around 88% of which show up once; around 2% is in the top ten. Sequences were obtained from PBMCs. The receptors were gathered from a man between 35 and 55 years old in good health and CMV-seronegative.

This chain connects TRBV6-6 to TRBJ2-4; D is perhaps TRBD2 (7 bases). Germline V gives CDR1 MNHNY, CDR2 SVGAGI (reference sequence). This CDR3 region has 16 residues. Trimming took off 5 bases at V and 5 bases at J, with 19 bases between the two ends. CDR3 DNA sequence: TGTGCCAGCAGTCCAGGGGCCGGGGGGTTTGAAAACATTCAGTACTTC. Translation gives CASSPGAGGFENIQYF.

V and J are TRBV28 and TRBJ1-1; D gene uncertain. The V end was cut by 2 bases, the J end by 11 bases, with 15 bases between. The CDR3 covers 13 residues. Germline V gene sequence: CDR1 MDHEN, CDR2 SYDVKM. The CDR3 DNA sequence: TGTGCCAGCAGTTTAATAGCACCCCTCCTCGCTTTCTTT. It yields the protein CASSLIAPLLAFF.

The chain employs TRBV10-2 and TRBJ1-6; D ambiguous. CDR1 and CDR2 (germline): WSHSY, SAAADI. The CDR3 spans 14 residues. V dropped 7 bases and J dropped 10 bases, with 17 bases sitting between them. The CDR3 reads CASTPFQDRSPLHF. The CDR3 DNA is TGCGCCAGCACTCCGTTTCAGGATCGATCACCCCTCCACTTT.

The chain combines TRBV6-6 with TRBJ1-4; TRBD1 matches at 8 bases. The CDR3 has 14 residues. V was clipped by 5 bases and J by 8 bases; unmatched bases: 7. Germline lookup yields CDR1 MNHNY and CDR2 SVGAGI (reference sequence). This chain's CDR3 is CASSPQGAREKLFF. The DNA of the CDR3 is TGTGCCAGCAGTCCCCAGGGGGCCCGAGAAAAACTGTTTTTT.

The chain uses TRBV6-5 and TRBJ1-5, with TRBD1 identical over 11 bases. The V and J ends lost 0 bases and 4 bases, in that order; junction bases with no gene match: 2. Germline loops: CDR1 MNHEY, CDR2 SVGAGI. This CDR3 contains 16 residues. In nucleotides, the CDR3 is TGTGCCAGCAGTTACTCCGGGACAGGGGGAAATCAGCCCCAGCATTTT. It specifies CASSYSGTGGNQPQHF.

This sequence joins TRBV6-6 and TRBJ1-2; D call uncertain. V was clipped by 7 bases and J by 4 bases, with 19 bases between them. Germline assignment: CDR1 MNHNY and CDR2 SVGAGI (reference sequence). CDR3 length equals 15 residues. The CDR3 DNA is TGTGCCAGCAACGGGATATCAAGGAAGCCCTATGGCTACACCTTC. This gives the protein CASNGISRKPYGYTF.

CDR3 loop: CASSQQRAEPLHF. The CDR3 DNA reads TGTGCCAGCAGCCAGCAGCGGGCTGAACCCCTCCACTTT. This chain links TRBV5-6 with TRBJ1-6, with D uncertain. V lost 4 bases and J lost 12, with 14 bases in between. Germline CDR1 reads SGHDT; CDR2 reads YYEEEE. The CDR3 covers 13 residues.

V usage is TRBV29-1 and J usage is TRBJ2-3; possibly TRBD2 for D (6 bases). Germline V CDR1 and CDR2: SQVTM, ANQGSEA. CDR3 length: 15 amino acids. V shed 7 bases and J shed 1 base, with 18 bases lying between them. For the CDR3, the DNA is TGCAGCGCCCTGGGCAGCGGGCGCCGCACAGATACGCAGTATTTT. It specifies CSALGSGRRTDTQYF.

This clone was counted a few times. The chain recombines TRBV2 with TRBJ2-5; TRBD2 aligns across 8 bases. Germline V lookup: CDR1 SNHLY, CDR2 FYNNEI. The CDR3 runs to 13 residues. Unmatched junction bases numbered 6, after V lost 8 bases and J lost 4 bases. The CDR3 DNA reads TGTGCCAGCTCGGGGGGGCTAGGAGAGACCCAGTACTTC. This codes for CASSGGLGETQYF.

The chain joins TRBV18 to TRBJ1-4, with D hard to call. V dropped 3 bases and J dropped 11 bases, with 10 bases sitting between them. The CDR3 spans 12 residues. Per germline, CDR1 KGHSH and CDR2 LQKENI. The CDR3 nucleotides are TGTGCCAGCTCACCCAGTGAGAGGAAACTGTTTTTT. It codes for CASSPSERKLFF.

The rearrangement links TRBV7-6 to TRBJ1-2; D is ambiguous. Germline CDR1 and CDR2: SGHVS and FNYEAQ. V lost 1 base and J lost 7, with 10 bases in between. This CDR3 contains 13 residues. The CDR3: CASSLERRSGYTF. The CDR3 nucleotides are TGTGCCAGCAGCTTAGAGCGGAGATCTGGCTACACCTTC. The entire variable domain, with the rest obtained from reference TRBV7-6 and TRBJ1-2, is as follows: GAGVSQSPRYKVTKRGQDVALRCDPISGHVSLYWYRQALGQGPEFLTYFNYEAQQDKSGLPNDRFSAERPEGSISTLTIQRTEQRDSAMYRCASSLERRSGYTFGSGTRLTVV.

As regards this clone: Other DNA variants within this sample encode the same CDR3. The chain uses TRBV6-5 and TRBJ2-7; 8 bases align to TRBD2. Trimming at V came to 2 bases and at J to 3 bases, leaving 6 bases not matched to a gene. CDR1 is MNHEY, CDR2 SVGAGI, per germline. The length of the CDR3 is 15 residues. CDR3 loop: CASSYPGAGVYEQYF. Here the CDR3 DNA reads TGTGCCAGCAGTTACCCCGGAGCGGGGGTCTACGAGCAGTACTTC.

As regards this clone: A read error may account for a junction end that differs from germline. The chain couples TRBV20-1 to TRBJ1-1; tentatively, D is TRBD1 (5 bases). CDR3 length equals 11 residues. CDR1 and CDR2 (germline): DFQATT, SNEGSKA (reference sequence). CDR3 sequence reads: CSATRGTEVFF. In nucleotides, the CDR3 is TGCAGTGCTACAAGGGGCACTGAAGTTTTCTTT.

V gene TRBV6-5 combines with J gene TRBJ1-2; D gene ambiguous. V lost 5 bases to trimming and J lost 0 bases, with 13 bases between them. The V gene's germline CDR1 is MNHEY and CDR2 SVGAGI. The CDR3 spans 15 residues. The CDR3 here is CASSPYGPANYGYTF. CDR3 DNA: TGTGCCAGCAGTCCATATGGGCCAGCTAACTATGGCTACACCTTC.

This clone was counted once. The chain uses TRBV2 and TRBJ2-1; perhaps TRBD2 as D (6 bases). The length of the CDR3 is 15 residues. Trimming cost V 6 bases and J 10 bases, with 22 bases left between them. Looked up from germline, CDR1 is SNHLY and CDR2 is FYNNEI. This CDR3 is CASRGDSRGVQEQFF. CDR3 DNA: TGTGCCAGCAGGGGCGACTCGCGGGGAGTGCAGGAGCAGTTCTTC.